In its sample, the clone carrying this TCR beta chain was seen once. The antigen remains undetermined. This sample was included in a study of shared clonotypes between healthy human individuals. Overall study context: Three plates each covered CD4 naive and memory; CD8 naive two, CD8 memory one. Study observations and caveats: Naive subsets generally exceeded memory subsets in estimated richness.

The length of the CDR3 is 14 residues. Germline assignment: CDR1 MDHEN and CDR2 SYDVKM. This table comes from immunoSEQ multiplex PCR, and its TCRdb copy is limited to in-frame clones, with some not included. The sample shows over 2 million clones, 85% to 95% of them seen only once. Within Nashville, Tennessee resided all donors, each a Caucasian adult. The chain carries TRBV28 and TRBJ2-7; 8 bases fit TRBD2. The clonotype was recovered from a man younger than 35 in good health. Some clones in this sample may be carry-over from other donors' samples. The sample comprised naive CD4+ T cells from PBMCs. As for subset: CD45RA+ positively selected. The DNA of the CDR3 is TGTGCTGGGGGTAGCGGGGTGAGCTCCTACGAGCAGTACTTC. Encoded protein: CAGGSGVSSYEQYF.